This T cell receptor beta chain comes out of a study of response to subunit inactivated influenza vaccine. Study-wide findings and caveats: It was suggested by the authors that few new T cells are recruited by each seasonal influenza vaccination.

Germline lookup yields CDR1 MNHNS and CDR2 SASEGT. V dropped 6 bases and J dropped 4; count of bases not matched to a gene: 8. This CDR3 has 14 residues. TCRdb itself ran the RT-PCR reads through MiXCR, one entry per CDR3 protein. Found here are some 800,000 distinct CDR3 sequences, over 20% of them singletons; the top ten hold approximately 10%. A remark on this clonotype: As yet, its antigen is unknown.

This sequence joins TRBV6-1 and TRBJ2-5, with TRBD1 matching 7 bases. This TCR was recovered from a man in his fifties or sixties who received an inactivated influenza vaccine. The source material was PBMCs from blood, sampled more than 4 days after vaccination. Here the CDR3 reads CASRDFTGAETQYF. CDR3 in DNA: TGTGCCAGCAGAGATTTCACAGGGGCAGAGACCCAGTACTTC.